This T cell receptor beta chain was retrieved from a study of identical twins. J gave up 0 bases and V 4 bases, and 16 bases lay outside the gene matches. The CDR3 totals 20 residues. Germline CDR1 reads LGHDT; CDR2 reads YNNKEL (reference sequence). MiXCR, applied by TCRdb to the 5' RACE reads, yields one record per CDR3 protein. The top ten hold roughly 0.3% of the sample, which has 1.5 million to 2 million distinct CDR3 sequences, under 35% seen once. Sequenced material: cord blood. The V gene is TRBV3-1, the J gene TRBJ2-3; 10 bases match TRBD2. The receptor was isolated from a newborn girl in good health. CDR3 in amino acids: CASSLSSGGLRYTSTDTQYF. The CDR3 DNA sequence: TGTGCCAGCAGCCTCTCTAGCGGGGGACTTCGCTACACTAGCACAGATACGCAGTATTTT.